Below, 4 T cell receptor beta chains from the same sample are listed, as sequenced in a study of blood T cell repertoires in COVID-19. Data came from immunoSEQ multiplex PCR; TCRdb stores just in-frame clones and leaves some out. The sample includes about 270,000 clones, about 89% of them seen just once. Sequencing used peripheral blood. These receptors were obtained from a woman aged 60-70 years who had recovered from COVID-19.

V is TRBV6-4 and J is TRBJ1-1, with 10 bases lining up with TRBD1. The CDR3 loop spans 14 amino acids. The J segment lost 5 bases and the V segment lost 6 bases, leaving 6 bases of the junction unmatched. CDR1 is MRHNA, CDR2 SNTAGT, per germline. The CDR3 sequence: CASSRDRGQTEAFF. The CDR3 region has the DNA TGTGCCAGCAGCCGGGACAGGGGCCAAACTGAAGCTTTCTTT.

The rearrangement uses TRBV7-2 and TRBJ1-2; 8 positions agree with TRBD1. Germline V gene data show CDR1 as SGHTA and CDR2 as FQGNSA. The ends lost 4 bases at V and 6 bases at J; junction bases unmatched: 4. There are 13 residues in the CDR3. The CDR3 nucleotides are TGTGCCAGCAGCTCGGACAGGGTAAATGGCTACACCTTC. Translating it yields CASSSDRVNGYTF.

By share, this clone counts as medium-sized. The J gene is TRBJ1-2, the V gene TRBV5-4, with D unclear. The CDR3 consists of 11 residues. Germline loops: CDR1 SGHNT, CDR2 YYREEE (reference sequence). Trimming left V 2 bases short and J 8 bases short, with 7 bases between. The CDR3 bases are TGTGCCAGCAGCTTCGTCGGGGGCTACACCTTC. Its translation: CASSFVGGYTF.

CDR3 DNA sequence: TGTGCCAGCAGCCAAGGTCAGTCCGAGACTACGCTGTTGGAGACCCAGTACTTC. Translated: CASSQGQSETTLLETQYF. V is TRBV3-1 (or the pseudogene TRBV3-2) and J is TRBJ2-5; tentative D call: TRBD2 (5 bases). Germline CDR1 and CDR2: LGHDT and YNNKEL (reference sequence). This CDR3 contains 18 residues. Trimming stripped 1 base from V and 5 bases from J, with 23 bases between.